The 31 T cell receptor beta chains below all came from one sample that was sequenced in a study of blood T cell repertoires in COVID-19. Data came from immunoSEQ multiplex PCR; TCRdb stores just in-frame clones and leaves some out. Here the sample spans fewer than 300,000 clones, around 90% being singletons. Sequenced sample: peripheral blood. The receptors here all came from a man aged 18 to 29 with active or convalescent COVID-19.

This chain uses TRBV7-3 with TRBJ2-1; 10 bases match TRBD1. The V gene's germline CDR1 is SGHTA and CDR2 FQGTGA. This CDR3 has 14 amino acids. The V and J ends lost 6 bases and 5 bases, in that order; junction bases with no gene match: 4. CDR3 nucleotides: TGTGCCAGCAGAACCGGGACAGGGGACAATGAGCAGTTCTTC. This translates into CASRTGTGDNEQFF. Filled out from reference TRBV7-3 and TRBJ2-1, the complete variable domain reads GAGVSQTPSNKVTEKGKYVELRCDPISGHTALYWYRQSLGQGPEFLIYFQGTGAADDSGLPNDRFFAVRPEGSVSTLKIQRTERGDSAVYLCASRTGTGDNEQFFGPGTRLTVL.

The chain links TRBV10-3 to TRBJ1-2; TRBD1 agrees at 8 bases. This CDR3 is 13 amino acids long. Germline CDR1 reads ENHRY; CDR2 reads SYGVKD. The trim removed 7 bases at V and 6 bases at J, leaving 7 bases unmatched. CDR3 in amino acids: CAITIQDRDGYTF. The CDR3, as DNA: TGTGCCATCACTATTCAGGACAGGGATGGCTACACCTTC.

The genes are TRBV2 and TRBJ2-4; D not resolved. Per the germline V gene, CDR1 is SNHLY and CDR2 is FYNNEI. This CDR3 is built from 17 residues. Trimming stripped 3 bases from V and 0 bases from J, with 15 bases between. CDR3 coding DNA: TGTGCCAGCAGTGATTTAACAGAGCTACTAGCCAAAAACATTCAGTACTTC. The encoded protein is CASSDLTELLAKNIQYF.

This clone showed up just once. The chain uses TRBV5-1 and TRBJ1-6, with unresolved D. The CDR3 contains 14 residues. V lost 4 bases and J lost 6, with 11 bases in between. CDR1 SGHRS and CDR2 YFSETQ come from the germline V gene. The DNA for the CDR3 is TGCGCCAGCAGCGGGCAAGTCCCTAATTCACCCCTCCACTTT. Translating it yields CASSGQVPNSPLHF.

The chain employs TRBV9 and TRBJ1-2; the D is unclear. This CDR3 contains 14 residues. Germline V gene sequence: CDR1 SGDLS, CDR2 YYNGEE. V was cut by 0 bases and J by 7 bases, with 13 bases left in between. In DNA form, the CDR3 reads TGTGCCAGCAGCGTAGGTTGGGGAGTCGGTGGCTACACCTTC. This sequence encodes CASSVGWGVGGYTF.

This chain connects TRBV7-6 to TRBJ2-7; TRBD2 agrees at 8 bases. The CDR3 runs 15 residues. The V gene's germline CDR1 is SGHVS and CDR2 FNYEAQ. V gave up 1 base and J gave up 4 bases; unmatched junction bases: 6. In DNA, the CDR3 is TGTGCCAGCAGCTTAGGCGGGGGGCCCCGTTACGAGCAGTACTTC. Amino acid sequence: CASSLGGGPRYEQYF. The entire variable domain, with the rest obtained from reference TRBV7-6 and TRBJ2-7, is as follows: GAGVSQSPRYKVTKRGQDVALRCDPISGHVSLYWYRQALGQGPEFLTYFNYEAQQDKSGLPNDRFSAERPEGSISTLTIQRTEQRDSAMYRCASSLGGGPRYEQYFGPGTRLTVT.

The chain is built from TRBV29-1 and TRBJ2-7; D perhaps matches TRBD1 (6 bases). Trimming removed 8 bases from V and 4 bases from J, with 12 bases in between. Germline CDR1 SQVTM, CDR2 ANQGSEA. This CDR3 has 11 residues. CDR3 in amino acids: CSYSQGYEQYF. CDR3 nucleotides: TGCAGCTATAGCCAGGGGTACGAGCAGTACTTC.

V gene TRBV27 combines with J gene TRBJ1-1; D is undetermined. Per the germline V gene, CDR1 is MNHEY and CDR2 is SMNVEV (reference sequence). The germline V and J ends were trimmed by 2 bases and 2 bases, with 9 bases remaining between them. The CDR3 consists of 14 residues. Written as DNA, the CDR3 is TGTGCCAGCAGTTTAGGAGGGTTTAACACTGAAGCTTTCTTT. Its translation is CASSLGGFNTEAFF.

The V call is TRBV25-1, the J call TRBJ2-2, with D possibly being TRBD2 (6 bases). CDR1 MGHDK and CDR2 SYGVNS come from the germline V gene. CDR3 length: 15 residues. V was trimmed by 6 bases and J by 7 bases, leaving 18 bases between them. CDR3 residues: CASSPAGTRGGELFF. CDR3 bases: TGTGCCAGCAGCCCCGCCGGGACTCGTGGCGGGGAGCTGTTTTTT.

The chain couples TRBV10-2 to TRBJ1-1, with D maybe TRBD1 (5 bases). Trimming stripped 4 bases from V and 2 bases from J, with 8 bases between. The CDR3 spans 13 residues. From germline, CDR1 is WSHSY and CDR2 SAAADI. CDR3 nucleotide sequence: TGCGCCAGCAGTGGGGGCGGAAACACTGAAGCTTTCTTT. This codes for CASSGGGNTEAFF.

This clone has a handful of counts. CDR3 loop: CASSRTGLGEQYF. The CDR3 DNA reads as TGTGCCAGCAGCCGCACAGGGTTGGGCGAGCAGTACTTC. The chain recombines TRBV14 with TRBJ2-7; D possibly corresponds to TRBD1 (6 bases). The germline V gene encodes CDR1 SGHDN and CDR2 FVKESK. V lost 4 bases and J lost 6, with 13 bases in between. CDR3 length: 13 amino acids.

The rearrangement links TRBV7-7 to TRBJ2-5, with 10 nucleotides matching TRBD2. The CDR3 loop spans 15 amino acids. The V gene end was trimmed by 4 bases and the J gene end by 2 bases; junction bases not matched to a gene: 4. Germline CDR1 is SSHAT and CDR2 is FNYEAQ (reference sequence). CDR3 loop: CASSYLAGVQETQYF. CDR3 DNA sequence: TGTGCCAGCAGCTACCTAGCGGGGGTACAAGAGACCCAGTACTTC.

The chain carries TRBV12-5 and TRBJ2-1; a possible D gene is TRBD2 (5 bases). The germline V gene encodes CDR1 LGHNT and CDR2 FRNRAP. V lost 0 bases, J lost 0 bases, and 9 bases lay in between. The CDR3 runs to 16 residues. The CDR3 bases are TGTGCTAGTGGTTTGGTAGTAGGGAGCTCCTACAATGAGCAGTTCTTC. Residues: CASGLVVGSSYNEQFF.

This clone was counted at least ten times. The chain links TRBV11-2 to TRBJ2-5, with D tentatively TRBD2 (5 bases). V lost 1 base and J 7 bases, leaving 7 bases between the germline ends. The CDR3 contains 12 residues. Per the germline V gene, CDR1 is SGHAT and CDR2 is FQNNGV. CDR3 coding DNA: TGTGCCAGCAGCTTAGGTCGGGGGACCCAGTACTTC. Translation: CASSLGRGTQYF.

As for this clone: This specimen includes other DNA sequences encoding the same CDR3. The chain carries TRBV6-1 and TRBJ1-2; TRBD1 aligns across 7 bases. In germline, CDR1 is MNHNS, CDR2 SASEGT. V was pared by 1 base and J by 4 bases, with 3 bases of the junction left unmatched. The CDR3 spans 14 residues. CDR3: CASSEGQGSYGYTF. The CDR3 nucleotides are TGTGCCAGCAGTGAAGGACAGGGCAGCTATGGCTACACCTTC.

The rearrangement joins TRBV7-6 to TRBJ1-3, with 10 bases that match TRBD1. The ends lost 1 base at V and 4 bases at J; junction bases unmatched: 4. The length of the CDR3 is 16 residues. CDR1 SGHVS and CDR2 FNYEAQ come from the germline V gene. CDR3 protein: CASSLGQGAQGNTIYF. Here the CDR3 DNA reads TGTGCCAGCAGCTTAGGACAGGGGGCTCAAGGAAACACCATATATTTT.

This chain links TRBV27 with TRBJ1-6; D not certain. The CDR3 spans 12 residues. V was shortened by 3 bases and J by 10 bases, with 7 bases between the two germline ends. CDR1 and CDR2 from the germline V gene are MNHEY and SMNVEV (reference sequence). CDR3 nucleotides: TGTGCCAGCAGTTTCCTAGGCTCACCCCTCCACTTT. Translated, it gives CASSFLGSPLHF.

The chain couples TRBV7-9 to TRBJ1-5; the D is unclear. Germline assignment: CDR1 SEHNR and CDR2 FQNEAQ (reference sequence). This CDR3 has 16 residues. The V and J ends lost 2 bases and 3 bases respectively, with 14 bases between them. This chain's CDR3 is CASSLTAHLFNQPQHF. The DNA for the CDR3 is TGTGCCAGCAGCTTAACCGCGCATCTTTTCAATCAGCCCCAGCATTTT.

The gene calls are TRBV11-3 and TRBJ1-6; the D is unclear. Trimming stripped 1 base from V and 7 bases from J, with 5 bases between. Germline lookup yields CDR1 SGHNT and CDR2 YENEEA. This CDR3 region has 13 residues. The CDR3 here is CASSLGPNSPLHF. The CDR3 DNA reads as TGTGCCAGCAGCTTAGGGCCGAATTCACCCCTCCACTTT.

The CDR3 reads CASSPSGTSGGDGGTDTQYF. In DNA, the CDR3 is TGCGCCAGCAGCCCTTCCGGGACTAGCGGGGGGGACGGGGGCACAGATACGCAGTATTTT. This chain links TRBV5-1 with TRBJ2-3; 16 positions agree with TRBD2. The CDR3 length is 20 residues. V gave up 4 bases and J gave up 1 base; unmatched junction bases: 12. The germline gives CDR1 SGHRS, CDR2 YFSETQ.

As DNA, the CDR3 is TGTGCCAGCAGCTTAGATCCGGGAGATACGCAGTATTTT. Encoded protein: CASSLDPGDTQYF. The chain uses TRBV11-3 and TRBJ2-3; D gene unclear. There are 13 residues in the CDR3. Germline V lookup: CDR1 SGHNT, CDR2 YENEEA. V lost 0 bases and J 5 bases, leaving 6 bases between the germline ends. Based on the CDR3 plus reference TRBV11-3 and TRBJ2-3, the full variable domain is EAGVVQSPRYKIIEKKQPVAFWCNPISGHNTLYWYLQNLGQGPELLIRYENEEAVDDSQLPKDRFSAERLKGVDSTLKIQPAELGDSAVYLCASSLDPGDTQYFGPGTRLTVL.

The rearrangement links TRBV4-1 to TRBJ2-6; 9 nucleotides align to TRBD2. This CDR3 has 18 amino acids. Trimming removed 2 bases from V and 0 bases from J; junction bases left unmatched: 5. From germline, CDR1 is MGHRA and CDR2 YSYEKL. CDR3 nucleotide sequence: TGCGCCAGCAGCCAAAGACTAGCGGAGAGCTCTGGGGCCAACGTCCTGACTTTC. It codes for CASSQRLAESSGANVLTF.

The gene calls are TRBV2 and TRBJ1-1; no clear D. The CDR3 contains 13 residues. The V gene's germline CDR1 is SNHLY and CDR2 FYNNEI. V lost 4 bases, J lost 1 base, and 7 bases lay in between. In DNA, the CDR3 is TGTGCCAGCAGTGTAGTAGAGAACACTGAAGCTTTCTTT. It translates to CASSVVENTEAFF. Looking up the rest from reference TRBV2 and TRBJ1-1 gives the full variable domain: EPEVTQTPSHQVTQMGQEVILRCVPISNHLYFYWYRQILGQKVEFLVSFYNNEISEKSEIFDDQFSVERPDGSNFTLKIRSTKLEDSAMYFCASSVVENTEAFFGQGTRLTVV.

The rearrangement joins TRBV7-8 to TRBJ2-7; 10 bases match TRBD1. This CDR3 has 16 amino acids. Germline V gene data show CDR1 as SGHVS and CDR2 as FQNEAQ. V lost 5 bases, J lost 4 bases, and 11 bases stayed unmatched. The CDR3 DNA is TGTGCCAGCAGCGCACGTCCCGGGACAGGGGTTTACGAGCAGTACTTC. It encodes CASSARPGTGVYEQYF. Full variable domain (remainder filled in from reference TRBV7-8 and TRBJ2-7): GAGVSQSPRYKVAKRGQDVALRCDPISGHVSLFWYQQALGQGPEFLTYFQNEAQLDKSGLPSDRFFAERPEGSVSTLKIQRTQQEDSAVYLCASSARPGTGVYEQYFGPGTRLTVT.

The sample holds one count of this clone. The chain employs TRBV11-2 and TRBJ2-7, with D maybe TRBD2 (5 bases). The CDR3 is made up of 15 amino acids. The germline V and J ends were trimmed by 2 bases and 3 bases, with 14 bases remaining between them. Germline V gene sequence: CDR1 SGHAT, CDR2 FQNNGV. CDR3 residues: CASSLRGRPLYEQYF. CDR3 DNA: TGTGCCAGCAGCTTAAGAGGGCGCCCGCTCTACGAGCAGTACTTC.

The V call is TRBV18, the J call TRBJ2-5; 9 nucleotides match TRBD2. The CDR3 spans 15 residues. Germline V gene sequence: CDR1 KGHSH, CDR2 LQKENI. V was pared by 3 bases and J by 0 bases, with 2 bases of the junction left unmatched. The CDR3 spells CASSPQRGDQETQYF. The CDR3 region has the DNA TGTGCCAGCTCACCTCAGCGGGGGGACCAAGAGACCCAGTACTTC.

V usage is TRBV4-1 and J usage is TRBJ2-2; D remains ambiguous. The CDR3 covers 13 residues. Germline CDR1 is MGHRA and CDR2 is YSYEKL. V was cut by 2 bases and J by 9 bases, with 10 bases left in between. CDR3 bases: TGCGCCAGCAGCCAAACACCTTCCCGGGAGCTGTTTTTT. Translated, it gives CASSQTPSRELFF.

In this sample, this clone turned up once. V gene TRBV19 combines with J gene TRBJ1-5; the D is unclear. The CDR3 covers 15 residues. Germline V gene sequence: CDR1 LNHDA, CDR2 SQIVND (reference sequence). The germline V and J ends were trimmed by 7 bases and 0 bases, with 13 bases remaining between them. In DNA form, the CDR3 reads TGTGCCAGTACCCCTATCCAAGATAGCAATCAGCCCCAGCATTTT. It is translated as CASTPIQDSNQPQHF.

This chain links TRBV14 with TRBJ2-7, with D uncertain. The length of the CDR3 is 18 residues. Germline CDR1 SGHDN, CDR2 FVKESK. Trimming shortened V by 0 bases and J by 0 bases, and 18 bases separated the two germline ends. CDR3 residues: CASSQETLTARNSYEQYF. Written as DNA, the CDR3 is TGTGCCAGCAGCCAAGAAACTCTTACAGCAAGAAACTCCTACGAGCAGTACTTC.

The chain links TRBV4-1 to TRBJ1-1; perhaps TRBD1 as D (6 bases). The CDR3 is made up of 15 amino acids. V dropped 3 bases and J dropped 1 base, with 12 bases sitting between them. Germline lookup yields CDR1 MGHRA and CDR2 YSYEKL. Here the CDR3 DNA reads TGCGCCAGCAGCCACGACCAGACAGGGAACACTGAAGCTTTCTTT. Amino acids: CASSHDQTGNTEAFF.

This chain uses TRBV5-8 with TRBJ1-5; D is undetermined. Germline V gene sequence: CDR1 SGHTS, CDR2 YDEGEE. Trimming left V 3 bases short and J 0 bases short, with 16 bases between. The CDR3 is 17 amino acids. The CDR3 bases are TGTGCCAGCAGCTGGAGGACGCACACAGATAGCAATCAGCCCCAGCATTTT. It is translated as CASSWRTHTDSNQPQHF.